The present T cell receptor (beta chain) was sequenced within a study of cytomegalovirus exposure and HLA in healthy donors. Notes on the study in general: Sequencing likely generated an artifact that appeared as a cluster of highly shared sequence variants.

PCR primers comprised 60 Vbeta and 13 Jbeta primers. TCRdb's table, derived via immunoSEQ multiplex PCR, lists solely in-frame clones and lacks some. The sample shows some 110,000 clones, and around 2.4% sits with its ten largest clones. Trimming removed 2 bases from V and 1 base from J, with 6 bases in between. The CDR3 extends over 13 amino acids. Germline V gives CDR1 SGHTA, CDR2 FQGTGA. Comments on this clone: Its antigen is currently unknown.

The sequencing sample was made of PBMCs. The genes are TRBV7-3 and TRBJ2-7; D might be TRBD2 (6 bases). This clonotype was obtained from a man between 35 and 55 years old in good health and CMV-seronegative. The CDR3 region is CASSLAGSYEQYF. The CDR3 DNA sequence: TGTGCCAGCAGCTTAGCGGGGTCCTACGAGCAGTACTTC.